This section outlines one T cell receptor (beta chain) sequence together with its context. This entry belongs to a study of control samples from healthy donors and cancer patients. V was shortened by 3 bases and J by 3 bases, with 6 bases between the two germline ends. Germline V gene sequence: CDR1 MNHNS, CDR2 SASEGT. The CDR3 runs to 13 residues. Some clones are missing from TCRdb's copy, which holds only in-frame ones; the method was immunoSEQ multiplex PCR. This sample has about 89,000 clones; approximately 86% occur once, and the top ten carry under 25%. The V gene is TRBV6-1, the J gene TRBJ1-3; D may be TRBD1 (5 bases). The sequence was collected from a man aged 25 to 40 in good health. The sequenced material came from blood. CDR3 coding DNA: TGTGCCAGCAGTGAGACAGTTGGAAACACCATATATTTT. Protein: CASSETVGNTIYF.